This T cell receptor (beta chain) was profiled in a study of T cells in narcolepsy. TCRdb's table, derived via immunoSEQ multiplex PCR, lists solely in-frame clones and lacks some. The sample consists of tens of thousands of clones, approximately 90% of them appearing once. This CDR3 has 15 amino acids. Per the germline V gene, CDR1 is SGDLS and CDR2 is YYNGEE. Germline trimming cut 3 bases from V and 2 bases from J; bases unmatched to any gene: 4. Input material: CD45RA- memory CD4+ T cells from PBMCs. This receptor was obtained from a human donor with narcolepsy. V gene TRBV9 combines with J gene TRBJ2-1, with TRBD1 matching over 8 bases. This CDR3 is CASSAVDRAYNEQFF. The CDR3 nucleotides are TGTGCCAGCAGCGCAGTGGACAGGGCCTACAATGAGCAGTTCTTC. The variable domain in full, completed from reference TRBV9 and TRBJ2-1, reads DSGVTQTPKHLITATGQRVTLRCSPRSGDLSVYWYQQSLDQGLQFLIQYYNGEERAKGNILERFSAQQFPDLHSELNLSSLELGDSALYFCASSAVDRAYNEQFFGPGTRLTVL.